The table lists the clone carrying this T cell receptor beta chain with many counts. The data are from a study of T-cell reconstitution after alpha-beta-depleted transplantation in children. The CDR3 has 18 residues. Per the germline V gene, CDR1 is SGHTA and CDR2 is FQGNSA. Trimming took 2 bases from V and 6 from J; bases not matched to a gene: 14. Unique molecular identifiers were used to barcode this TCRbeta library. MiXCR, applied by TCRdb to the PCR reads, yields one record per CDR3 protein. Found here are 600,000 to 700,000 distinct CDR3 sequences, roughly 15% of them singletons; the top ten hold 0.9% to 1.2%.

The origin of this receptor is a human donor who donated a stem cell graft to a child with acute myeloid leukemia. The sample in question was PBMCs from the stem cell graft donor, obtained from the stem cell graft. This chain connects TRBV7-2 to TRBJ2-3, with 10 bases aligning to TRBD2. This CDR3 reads CASSLSATSGGARDTQYF. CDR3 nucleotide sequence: TGTGCCAGCAGCTTAAGCGCAACAAGCGGGGGGGCAAGGGATACGCAGTATTTT. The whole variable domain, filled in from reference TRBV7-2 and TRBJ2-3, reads GAGVSQSPSNKVTEKGKDVELRCDPISGHTALYWYRQSLGQGLEFLIYFQGNSAPDKSGLPSDRFSAERTGGSVSTLTIQRTQQEDSAVYLCASSLSATSGGARDTQYFGPGTRLTVL.